The 24 T cell receptor beta chains given below trace back to one sample, sequenced in a study of shared T cell receptors in the human thymus. Generated by immunoSEQ multiplex PCR, the TCRdb table keeps only in-frame clones and is missing some. There are about 710,000 clones in the sample; around 87% occur only once, and more than 0.009% lies in the top ten. The sample was also reused in another study, on human thymus T cells.

Source material: thymocytes. The origin of the receptors is a boy under three years old with a congenital heart defect.

V and J are TRBV7-2 and TRBJ2-5; 11 bases are a match to TRBD2. CDR1 and CDR2 (germline): SGHTA, FQGNSA. Trimming removed 5 bases from V and 2 bases from J; junction bases left unmatched: 4. This CDR3 comprises 15 residues. The CDR3 is CASSLTSGEQETQYF. In DNA, the CDR3 is TGTGCCAGCAGCCTGACTAGCGGGGAACAAGAGACCCAGTACTTC.

The chain links TRBV2 to TRBJ1-5, with TRBD1 matching 7 bases. The CDR3 consists of 17 residues. The V and J ends lost 4 bases and 0 bases, in that order; junction bases with no gene match: 9. Germline values: CDR1 SNHLY, CDR2 FYNNEI. The CDR3, as DNA: TGTGCCAGCAGTGTGAGCTCGACAGGGCTTAGCAATCAGCCCCAGCATTTT. It codes for CASSVSSTGLSNQPQHF.

This chain links TRBV11-2 with TRBJ2-4; D not resolved. This CDR3 has 19 residues. Trimming took off 3 bases at V and 0 bases at J, with 21 bases between the two ends. The germline V gene encodes CDR1 SGHAT and CDR2 FQNNGV. This CDR3 reads CASSFESSVLLRAKNIQYF. The CDR3 DNA reads as TGTGCCAGCAGCTTTGAGTCCAGCGTACTACTGAGAGCCAAAAACATTCAGTACTTC.

The chain links TRBV5-4 to TRBJ1-1; 11 bases are shared with TRBD1. V lost 3 bases and J lost 4; bases outside the gene matches: 2. From germline, CDR1 is SGHNT and CDR2 YYREEE (reference sequence). The CDR3 is 14 amino acids. This CDR3 reads CASSSGTGGTEAFF. The CDR3 bases are TGTGCCAGCAGCTCTGGGACAGGGGGCACTGAAGCTTTCTTT.

This clone was counted once. The chain carries TRBV18 and TRBJ1-1; TRBD1 agrees at 8 bases. The length of the CDR3 is 12 residues. Germline CDR1 KGHSH, CDR2 LQKENI. The V gene end was trimmed by 5 bases and the J gene end by 10 bases; junction bases not matched to a gene: 6. CDR3 nucleotide sequence: TGTGCCAGCTCAGGACAGGGAAAAGGAGCTTTCTTT. Translation gives CASSGQGKGAFF.

The gene calls are TRBV7-6 and TRBJ2-7, with 12 bases that match TRBD2. V shed 0 bases and J 5 bases; nucleotides not matched to a gene: 14. Germline assignment: CDR1 SGHVS and CDR2 FNYEAQ. The CDR3 totals 19 residues. This CDR3 reads CASSLAPNLAGGPLNEQYF. The CDR3 DNA is TGTGCCAGCAGCTTAGCGCCCAATCTAGCGGGAGGGCCTTTAAACGAGCAGTACTTC.

This chain uses TRBV5-6 with TRBJ2-7, with D perhaps TRBD2 (5 bases). Germline loops: CDR1 SGHDT, CDR2 YYEEEE. The CDR3 runs to 14 residues. With 4 bases removed from V and 2 bases from J, the gap between germline ends came to 13 bases. CDR3 in amino acids: CASSARDRTYEQYF. CDR3 bases: TGTGCCAGCAGCGCCCGGGATCGGACCTACGAGCAGTACTTC.

The chain couples TRBV6-6 to TRBJ2-7; 7 bases are shared with TRBD1. CDR3 length: 15 amino acids. V shed 7 bases and J 0 bases; nucleotides not matched to a gene: 9. The germline V gene has CDR1 MNHNY and CDR2 SVGAGI (reference sequence). CDR3 DNA sequence: TGTGCCAGCAAGCCAACAGGGGACAACTCCTACGAGCAGTACTTC. Translation gives CASKPTGDNSYEQYF.

The V gene is TRBV29-1, the J gene TRBJ1-1, with a weak D call TRBD1 (5 bases). CDR1 is SQVTM, CDR2 ANQGSEA, per germline. V lost 4 bases and J lost 5, with 14 bases in between. CDR3 length: 13 amino acids. Here the CDR3 DNA reads TGCAGCGTTGGAGGGAGTCGGGGGACTGAAGCTTTCTTT. Amino acid sequence: CSVGGSRGTEAFF.

V usage is TRBV2 and J usage is TRBJ1-6, with 7 nucleotides matching TRBD1. Germline lookup yields CDR1 SNHLY and CDR2 FYNNEI. The CDR3 loop spans 18 amino acids. The J segment lost 2 bases and the V segment lost 6 bases, leaving 13 bases of the junction unmatched. This CDR3 reads CASRPGRGQVPYNSPLHF. CDR3 in DNA: TGTGCCAGCAGGCCCGGTAGGGGGCAAGTCCCCTATAATTCACCCCTCCACTTT.

This chain joins TRBV4-1 and TRBJ1-4, with a tentative D call TRBD1 (6 bases). This CDR3 spans 15 amino acids. Germline V CDR1 and CDR2: MGHRA, YSYEKL. Trimming took 2 bases from V and 1 from J, leaving 8 bases between them. The CDR3 region is CASSQLDRTNEKLFF. CDR3 DNA: TGCGCCAGCAGCCAACTGGACAGAACTAATGAAAAACTGTTTTTT.

This clone was counted a single time. V gene TRBV7-2 combines with J gene TRBJ1-5; D perhaps matches TRBD1 (6 bases). Germline values: CDR1 SGHTA, CDR2 FQGNSA. The V end was cut by 6 bases, the J end by 6 bases, with 12 bases between. This CDR3 region has 13 residues. The CDR3 DNA reads as TGTGCCAGCAGGGAACAGGGTAGTCAGCCCCAGCATTTT. It codes for CASREQGSQPQHF.

The rearrangement uses TRBV28 and TRBJ2-7, with 10 bases aligning to TRBD1. This CDR3 spans 14 amino acids. V was pared by 10 bases and J by 5 bases, with 11 bases of the junction left unmatched. Per germline, CDR1 MDHEN and CDR2 SYDVKM. CDR3 coding DNA: TGTGCCACCGACAGGGGGCGCAAGTCCCACGAGCAGTACTTC. This encodes CATDRGRKSHEQYF.

The chain couples TRBV9 to TRBJ2-2, with 8 bases matching TRBD1. Germline V CDR1 and CDR2: SGDLS, YYNGEE. V shed 0 bases and J 2 bases; nucleotides not matched to a gene: 9. The CDR3 runs 18 residues. The DNA for the CDR3 is TGTGCCAGCAGCGTAGGTGAGAGGGACAGGAGAAACACCGGGGAGCTGTTTTTT. This encodes CASSVGERDRRNTGELFF.

This chain uses TRBV19 with TRBJ1-1; maybe TRBD1 (6 bases). V shed 6 bases and J shed 5 bases, with 19 bases lying between them. The CDR3 length is 15 residues. Germline loops: CDR1 LNHDA, CDR2 SQIVND (reference sequence). CDR3 bases: TGTGCCAGTAGGCGAACAGGGTGGGGGAGTACTGAAGCTTTCTTT. It specifies CASRRTGWGSTEAFF.

This chain connects TRBV4-1 to TRBJ2-7; tentatively, D is TRBD1 (5 bases). Deletions cut 3 bases from V and 0 bases from J, with 21 bases between. Per the germline V gene, CDR1 is MGHRA and CDR2 is YSYEKL. The CDR3 is made up of 18 amino acids. As DNA, the CDR3 is TGCGCCAGCAGCCATATCACAGCTCAACAGGTACTCTCCTACGAGCAGTACTTC. As protein: CASSHITAQQVLSYEQYF.

The chain recombines TRBV2 with TRBJ2-5; 7 nucleotides line up with TRBD2. Germline loops: CDR1 SNHLY, CDR2 FYNNEI. This CDR3 is built from 15 residues. The J segment lost 2 bases and the V segment lost 11 bases, leaving 14 bases of the junction unmatched. CDR3 nucleotides: TGTGCCGGAACCCGGGGAGCGGGACCTCAAGAGACCCAGTACTTC. It yields the protein CAGTRGAGPQETQYF.

In DNA form, the CDR3 reads TGTGCCTGGAGTGAAGCGACTAGCGGGTCCTACAATGAGCAGTTCTTC. Its protein product is CAWSEATSGSYNEQFF. V gene TRBV30 combines with J gene TRBJ2-1; 10 bases line up with TRBD2. Germline CDR1 GTSNPN, CDR2 SVGIG (reference sequence). The CDR3 spans 16 residues. V was clipped by 1 base and J by 1 base; unmatched bases: 4.

CDR3 sequence reads: CASGPGGVSSGNTIYF. In DNA, the CDR3 is TGTGCTAGTGGTCCCGGGGGGGTGTCCTCTGGAAACACCATATATTTT. V usage is TRBV12-5 and J usage is TRBJ1-3; TRBD1 might be the D (5 bases). Trimming pared 5 bases from V and 0 bases from J, leaving 14 bases between. Germline V gene lookup returns CDR1 LGHNT and CDR2 FRNRAP. The CDR3 is 16 amino acids.

The J gene is TRBJ1-1, the V gene TRBV2; D unresolved. Germline assignment: CDR1 SNHLY and CDR2 FYNNEI. The V and J ends lost 3 bases and 6 bases respectively, with 11 bases between them. This CDR3 is 13 amino acids long. The CDR3 here is CASSDDAVSEAFF. CDR3 bases: TGTGCCAGCAGTGATGACGCGGTGTCTGAAGCTTTCTTT.

This sequence joins TRBV18 and TRBJ1-1; TRBD1 aligns across 11 bases. V gave up 1 base and J gave up 0 bases; unmatched junction bases: 4. Germline V gene sequence: CDR1 KGHSH, CDR2 LQKENI. CDR3 length equals 17 residues. This chain's CDR3 is CASSPLGTGGLNTEAFF. DNA of the CDR3: TGTGCCAGCTCACCACTAGGGACAGGGGGGCTGAACACTGAAGCTTTCTTT.

This clone showed up just once. The rearrangement links TRBV28 to TRBJ1-6, with 12 bases identical to TRBD1. This CDR3 has 21 residues. Germline V CDR1 and CDR2: MDHEN, SYDVKM. After removal of 2 bases from V and 7 bases from J, the junction contained 18 bases not matched to a gene. In nucleotides, the CDR3 is TGTGCCAGCAGTTTACACTCAATCCCGGGACAGGGGGCGCATGGGAATTCACCCCTCCACTTT. This translates into CASSLHSIPGQGAHGNSPLHF.

V is TRBV6-5 and J is TRBJ1-1, with 10 bases aligning to TRBD1. Germline V gene data show CDR1 as MNHEY and CDR2 as SVGAGI. There are 16 residues in the CDR3. The V segment lost 4 bases and the J segment 4 bases; nucleotides outside the gene matches: 9. The CDR3 DNA is TGTGCCAGCAGTTTTGCGGACAGGGGGTTGGCCACTGAAGCTTTCTTT. Translating it yields CASSFADRGLATEAFF.

The chain uses TRBV6-1 and TRBJ1-5; no firm D call. The CDR3 is 16 amino acids. Germline assignment: CDR1 MNHNS and CDR2 SASEGT. Trimming left V 1 base short and J 0 bases short, with 10 bases between. CDR3 region: CASSEGILNSNQPQHF. DNA for the CDR3: TGTGCCAGCAGTGAAGGTATACTTAATAGCAATCAGCCCCAGCATTTT.